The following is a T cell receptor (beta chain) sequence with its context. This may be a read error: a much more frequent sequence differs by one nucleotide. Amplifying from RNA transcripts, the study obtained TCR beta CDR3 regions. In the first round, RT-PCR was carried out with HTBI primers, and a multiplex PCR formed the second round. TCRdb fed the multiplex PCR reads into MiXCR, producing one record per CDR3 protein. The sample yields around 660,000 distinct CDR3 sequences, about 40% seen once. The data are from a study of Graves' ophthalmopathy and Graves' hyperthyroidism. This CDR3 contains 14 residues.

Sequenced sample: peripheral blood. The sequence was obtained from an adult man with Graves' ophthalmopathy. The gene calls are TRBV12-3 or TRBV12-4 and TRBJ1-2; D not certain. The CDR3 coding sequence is TGTGCCAGCGGTTTTGCCGGAGAACCCTATGGCTACACCTTC. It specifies CASGFAGEPYGYTF.